By sample share, the clone carrying this T cell receptor beta chain is medium-sized. Its antigen remains unidentified. Only in-frame clones appear in the TCRdb table, and some are missing; sequencing was by immunoSEQ multiplex PCR. This sample has nearly 25,000 clones; nearly 85% occur once, and the top ten carry around 12%. This sample is part of a study of T cells in tumors after PD-1 blockade. On the study more broadly: Some patients also took daily vismodegib 150 mg during anti-PD-1 treatment. General observations from the study: Peripheral recruitment is suggested, as some novel exhausted tumor clones were in pre-treatment blood.

Per the germline V gene, CDR1 is MNHEY and CDR2 is SVGAGI. V lost 6 bases to trimming and J lost 2 bases, with 11 bases between them. The CDR3 sequence is 14 residues long. The TCR was taken from a human donor with basal cell carcinoma. The sequences come from PBMCs, collected after anti-PD-1 treatment. The rearrangement links TRBV6-5 to TRBJ1-5, with D uncertain. The CDR3 loop is CASRPTGGNQPQHF. CDR3 in DNA: TGTGCCAGCAGGCCAACCGGGGGCAATCAGCCCCAGCATTTT.